This section outlines one T cell receptor (beta chain) sequence together with its context. Its antigen is still unknown. There are no base qualities to consult, and no much larger clone falls within one base. In total, 666 healthy bone marrow donors made up the cohort. At the time of sampling, all cohort members were nominally healthy, though unrecorded immune exposures were likely present. The donor was CMV seropositive and belonged to the group of 250 to 300 seropositive cohort members. A peripheral blood sample was provided by each donor, and peripheral blood mononuclear cells were used for TCR beta sequencing. The Qiagen DNeasy Blood Extraction Kit was used to extract genomic DNA from the blood cell samples. Library generation was performed with the immunoSEQ multiplex PCR assay. For the multiplex PCR, a mixture combining 60 forward primers for TCR Vbeta segments and 13 reverse primers for TCR Jbeta segments was used. The CDR3 region of rearranged TCR beta genes was amplified from genomic DNA by a multiplex PCR assay. Amplified TCR beta libraries were sequenced as 87-base-pair reads on the Illumina HiSeq System. Regarding the original processing steps: A later analysis counted some 80 million unique TCR beta chains across the 670 or so repertoires, and 9 million to 14 million of these chains were shared by at least two donors. To remove PCR and sequencing errors, raw reads were error-corrected and collapsed into unique sequences using a nearest-neighbor algorithm that merged closely related sequences. To assign V, D and J gene segments, CDR3 sequences were aligned to IMGT reference sequences. For a sequence to be retained, a match of at least six nucleotides to both a V gene segment and a J gene segment was required. A rearrangement was called productive if the CDR3 had no stop codons and remained in frame with V and J, and every other rearrangement was called non-productive. CDR3 was defined by IMGT convention, running from the second conserved V-encoded cysteine to the conserved J-encoded phenylalanine. Sequences without an unambiguous match to a single V gene segment were excluded from the earlier analysis of approximately 600 of the donors. In an earlier analysis of approximately 590 of the donors, a V segment was called functional when productive rearrangements were above 56.7%, and segregating when the standard deviation between donors exceeded 5%. A statistical classification framework was built for diagnosing cytomegalovirus status from the catalog of TCR beta chain sequences. In a later analysis, V and J genes were assigned by comparing TCR nucleotide sequences against IMGT/GENE-DB human TR gene sequences. The TCRdist pipeline was used in a later analysis to assign CDR3 sequences and most-parsimonious VDJ recombination scenarios. In a later analysis, every TCR beta chain was defined by the combination of its CDR3 amino acid sequence and its V-gene family, and reads without a unique V-gene family were dropped. To address suspected cross-contamination and a sequencing artifact, a later analysis removed some 620 highly shared, low-generation-probability nucleotide sequences. A later analysis calculated a clonal expansion index for each public chain from normalized within-repertoire ranks of inferred template counts. In a later analysis, generation probabilities were computed using a VDJ recombination model fitted to out-of-frame rearrangements, and the results were checked against IGoR. In a later analysis, hypergeometric tests were used to score TCR-TCR, TCR-HLA and TCR-CMV co-occurrence, with a repertoire-size bias correction applied to TCR pairs. False discovery rates were estimated in a later analysis by permuting HLA or CMV assignments 20 times. A later analysis grouped co-occurring TCRs with DBSCAN, adding TCRdist sequence similarity when clustering within HLA-allele-positive subsets. Repertoires with fewer than 30,000 or more than 120,000 public chains were left out of co-occurrence clustering, as were five repertoires with anomalous nucleotide sharing. The table comes from immuneACCESS by way of TCRdb, which keeps in-frame sequences with V and J called. Part of the clones is missing from these tables; in studies checked, under half for an unresolved V gene and the rest for unknown reasons. V, J and clone size derive from that table, while D and trimming were established from the DNA sequence. The sample contains some 75,000 clones, about 79% of them found a single time. The top ten clonotypes cover over 4.5% of the sample.

The sample originates from a study of cytomegalovirus exposure and HLA in healthy donors (dated by TCRdb to between 2016 and 2019). As for the study more broadly: An earlier analysis of some 620 of the donors reported 276 Gb of sequence data and about 120 million unique TCR beta sequences obtained from 150 million to 200 million T cells. An early release that covered around 590 HLA-typed donors contained approximately 300 gigabases of sequencing data and 80 million or so unique TCR sequences. The genetic ancestry cluster associated with self-reported Caucasian donors included 81% of the 398 genotyped donors. The study aimed to test whether cataloging public T cell receptors could reveal signatures of past pathogen exposure. The study profiled the T cell repertoires of under 700 subjects by immunosequencing and related them to cytomegalovirus serostatus. In addition to the first cohort of hundreds of subjects, a separate validation cohort of approximately 120 different subjects was used. High-throughput TCR immunosequencing, statistical association of individual TCRs with disease status, and machine learning were combined to predict cytomegalovirus infection status. In a later analysis, previously published TCR beta repertoires from about 670 donors were re-analyzed and high-resolution HLA genotyping was added so that TCR occurrence patterns could be studied. Rather than using new phenotypic data, the later analysis identified candidate immune exposures from TCR beta sequences and from how often those sequences occurred across donors. An earlier analysis of a few hundred of the donors applied high-throughput TCR beta sequencing to assess whether each TCR beta V gene segment acted as functional or pseudogenic. Donor age, sex, ethnicity and CMV serostatus were compiled together with the repertoire data. Genome-wide SNP genotypes for about 65% of the 666 donors were used in a later genetic analysis, which treated that subset as a discovery cohort. All discovery cohort repertoires had been generated on a single sequencing platform. Class I and class II HLA loci were covered by the typing at four-digit resolution. Typing coverage differed by locus: A, B, C, DRB1 and DQB1 were typed in roughly 629-630 donors, DQA1 in 522, DPA1 in some 610, and DPB1 in 450 to 480. A few DR-DQ haplotypes were treated as single units for association and clustering because of strong linkage in the cohort. On average, 235,054 unique TCR beta nucleotide sequences were sequenced per donor among some 430 genotyped donors of the cohort, with 15% to 20% of those sequences being non-productive.

Findings and caveats that apply to the study as a whole: An association between a missense DCLRE1C variant and V-gene and J-gene trimming of TCR beta chains was found in a later genetic analysis and replicated in an independent cohort. A cluster of highly shared sequence variants was judged likely to represent a technical artifact of the sequencing pipeline. While some public TCRs were present in many individuals, most TCR sequences turned up only very rarely across donors. In a later genetic analysis, fewer N-insertions in productive TCRs were reported among donors in an Asian-associated ancestry cluster than the roughly 700-donor mean. Most CMV-associated TCR beta chains appeared to be HLA-restricted in a later analysis, and the HLA associations seemed to be driven largely by CMV exposure. The 87-base-pair reads could not distinguish some IMGT-functional V segments, including TRBV6-2 and TRBV6-3, so those segments were excluded. In a later analysis, HLA-associated TCR beta chains were found to be more clonally expanded and to have lower generation probabilities than equally common non-associated chains. According to a later analysis, parvovirus B19, influenza, CMV and Epstein-Barr virus appeared linked to several top co-occurrence clusters. Because counts were too low, about 18 rarely observed V segments, including chromosome 9 orphons, were excluded from the earlier analysis of around 590 of the donors. In vitro tests confirmed that a few of the cytomegalovirus-associated TCR beta chains recognize cytomegalovirus antigens. Only TCR beta chains were sequenced in this cohort, and the absence of alpha or paired-chain data limited detectable features. A further reported finding was that TCR beta sequences accurately predicted the HLA-A and HLA-B alleles for most subjects in the first cohort. Cytomegalovirus status was reported to be diagnosed by the classifier with high specificity and sensitivity in both the original and validation cohorts. Correlated functional status among segregating V segments might be attributable to linkage disequilibrium, but an unknown experimental factor could not be ruled out. A later analysis found that TCR association rates varied across HLA loci, with DRB1 alleles showing the most associated TCRs and HLA-C alleles the fewest. HLA typing was unavailable for some donors at each locus, so association tests used only the typed subset. Presence/absence analyses assumed roughly uniform sequencing depth across donors, an assumption that may not hold. In an earlier analysis of 587 of the donors, most TCR beta V segments appeared in productive rearrangements about 90% or about 30% of the time, broadly matching IMGT annotations. The study gave a list of around 170 TCR beta chains associated with cytomegalovirus. According to the authors, the approach could potentially be generalized to other disease states and immunological phenotypes. CMV serostatus was the only immune exposure information available for the cohort. Strong co-occurrence of HLA alleles, especially DR and DQ, made assigning TCR associations to individual alleles difficult. Specific HLA alleles were associated with more than 15,000 TCR beta sequences at a false discovery rate of 0.05 in a later analysis.

Including cysteine and phenylalanine, the CDR3 has 15 amino acids. Only the CDR3 part of the read is kept: 45 bases, read in frame from the first base. V and J are truncated by 0 bases and 5 bases respectively, leaving an intervening sequence of 14 bases. Per the germline V gene, MDHEN is the CDR1 and SYDVKM is the CDR2. Recombination linked TRBV28 to TRBJ2-7; D gene: possibly TRBD1, on 5 matching bases. Sequencing input: PBMCs. The receptor comes from a man aged 18 to 29 in good health and CMV-seropositive. The CDR3 is CASSLWQGSPNEQYF. The DNA is as follows: TGTGCCAGCAGTTTATGGCAGGGATCTCCCAACGAGCAGTACTTC.